The 14 T cell receptor beta chains listed next were all sequenced from one sample in a study of T cell responses to AZD1222 COVID-19 vaccine. Sequencing used immunoSEQ multiplex PCR; TCRdb keeps in-frame clones, though not all of them. The table shows 110,000 to 150,000 clones, with 70% to 90% occurring only once. Material: peripheral blood, obtained on day 0 of AZD1222 vaccination. The receptor set was obtained from an adult in good health.

The chain recombines TRBV5-1 with TRBJ1-1, with 8 bases lining up with TRBD1. Per germline, CDR1 SGHRS and CDR2 YFSETQ. CDR3 length: 13 amino acids. J gave up 9 bases and V 2 bases, and 6 bases lay outside the gene matches. The CDR3 here is CASSLRGQAKAFF. The CDR3 DNA sequence: TGCGCCAGCAGCTTACGGGGACAGGCGAAAGCTTTCTTT.

This sequence joins TRBV6-1 and TRBJ2-7; perhaps TRBD1 as D (6 bases). The CDR3 is 14 residues long. Trimming cost V 8 bases and J 2 bases, with 16 bases left between them. Germline-derived CDR1 and CDR2 are MNHNS and SASEGT. The CDR3 DNA is TGTGCCAGCTTAACTTTGGACAGCCCCTACGAGCAGTACTTC. The encoded protein is CASLTLDSPYEQYF.

This sequence joins TRBV12-3 or TRBV12-4 and TRBJ1-1; no reliable D call. This CDR3 contains 13 residues. V lost 3 bases and J lost 11, with 16 bases in between. CDR3 nucleotides: TGTGCCAGCAGTTTTGGTCCGGGGAGGGCGGCTTTCTTT. It specifies CASSFGPGRAAFF.

This chain links TRBV28 with TRBJ2-5; TRBD2 matches 8 bases. The CDR3 is 13 amino acids. Trimming at V came to 8 bases and at J to 4 bases, leaving 6 bases not matched to a gene. The germline CDR1 and CDR2 sequences are MDHEN and SYDVKM. The CDR3 bases are TGTGCCAGCCGCAGCGGGAGTAGAGAGACCCAGTACTTC. Translating gives CASRSGSRETQYF.

The chain links TRBV24-1 to TRBJ2-1; 8 nucleotides align to TRBD1. Germline CDR1 reads KGHDR; CDR2 reads SFDVKD. The CDR3 has 16 residues. J gave up 5 bases and V 4 bases, and 9 bases lay outside the gene matches. The CDR3 region has the DNA TGTGCCACCAGTGACCGAGACAGGGGACCTAACAATGAGCAGTTCTTC. It yields the protein CATSDRDRGPNNEQFF.

V is TRBV27 and J is TRBJ1-3; weak D call: TRBD1 (5 bases). There are 13 residues in the CDR3. V was trimmed by 6 bases and J by 8 bases, leaving 14 bases between them. Germline V gene lookup returns CDR1 MNHEY and CDR2 SMNVEV (reference sequence). CDR3 region: CASSTWEGHTIYF. In nucleotides, the CDR3 is TGTGCCAGCAGCACCTGGGAGGGGCACACCATATATTTT.

J is TRBJ1-2 and V is TRBV11-2, with 7 nucleotides matching TRBD1. CDR3 length equals 16 residues. The trim removed 3 bases at V and 8 bases at J, leaving 15 bases unmatched. CDR1 and CDR2 (germline): SGHAT, FQNNGV. CDR3 loop: CASSFGLGRGDGGYTF. The DNA of the CDR3 is TGTGCCAGCAGCTTTGGGTTAGGCAGGGGGGACGGAGGCTACACCTTC.

V is TRBV5-5 and J is TRBJ2-7; 10 bases agree with TRBD1. The junction had 4 bases not matched to a gene; V was cut back by 5 bases and J by 2 bases. This CDR3 is built from 14 residues. CDR1 SGHKS and CDR2 YYEKEE come from the germline V gene (reference sequence). Written as DNA, the CDR3 is TGTGCCAGCAGTCCCGGGACAGGGGCCTACGAGCAGTACTTC. This codes for CASSPGTGAYEQYF.

This clone was seen more than once but under ten times. The V call is TRBV4-1, the J call TRBJ2-7, with a tentative D call TRBD2 (5 bases). Trimming removed 4 bases at V and 1 base at J, with 17 bases between. Germline loops: CDR1 MGHRA, CDR2 YSYEKL. This CDR3 contains 16 residues. The CDR3 region has the DNA TGCGCCAGCAGCCCCGGACGGGCCTCGGGATCCTACGAGCAGTACTTC. Its translation: CASSPGRASGSYEQYF.

The chain couples TRBV6-6 to TRBJ1-2; TRBD1 matches 7 bases. This CDR3 is built from 14 residues. Germline V CDR1 and CDR2: MNHNY, SVGAGI (reference sequence). With 3 bases clipped from V and 4 bases from J, the junction kept 5 bases outside the gene matches. The CDR3 protein is CASSYSTGIYGYTF. The CDR3 DNA reads as TGTGCCAGCAGTTATTCGACAGGGATCTATGGCTACACCTTC.

The V gene is TRBV5-1, the J gene TRBJ1-2; no firm D call. Trimming took 4 bases from V and 2 from J, leaving 9 bases between them. This CDR3 has 13 residues. Germline V lookup: CDR1 SGHRS, CDR2 YFSETQ. The DNA of the CDR3 is TGCGCCAGCAGCCTATCGTTGAACTATGGCTACACCTTC. This encodes CASSLSLNYGYTF.

This chain joins TRBV2 and TRBJ1-2, with TRBD1 identical over 9 bases. Germline values: CDR1 SNHLY, CDR2 FYNNEI. This CDR3 comprises 16 residues. The V gene end was trimmed by 5 bases and the J gene end by 4 bases; junction bases not matched to a gene: 11. The chain's CDR3 is CASSRVGQGRVYGYTF. The CDR3 coding sequence is TGTGCCAGCAGTCGGGTTGGACAGGGGAGAGTCTATGGCTACACCTTC.

CDR3 DNA: TGTGCCAGCAGACCCGCCGATCGGGTGCGCAATCAGCCCCAGCATTTT. Residues: CASRPADRVRNQPQHF. The chain carries TRBV2 and TRBJ1-5; unclear D gene. The V end was cut by 6 bases, the J end by 2 bases, with 17 bases between. The CDR3 runs to 16 residues. Germline V lookup: CDR1 SNHLY, CDR2 FYNNEI.

The gene calls are TRBV5-1 and TRBJ1-2; TRBD1 matches at 8 bases. Trimming at V came to 1 base and at J to 7 bases, leaving 3 bases not matched to a gene. Germline V gene data show CDR1 as SGHRS and CDR2 as YFSETQ. The CDR3 runs to 13 residues. In nucleotides, the CDR3 is TGCGCCAGCAGCTTGCAGGGGGCGGGTGGCTACACCTTC. This sequence encodes CASSLQGAGGYTF.